This T cell receptor (beta chain) is from a study of early T cells in non-severe SARS-CoV-2 infection (dated by TCRdb to the early 2020s). Broadly, across the study: Because TCR sequencing was done on bulk RNA from unsorted whole blood, the alpha and beta chains could not be paired.

General study outcomes and caveats: VDJdb matching was skewed toward anti-spike CD8 responses, so virus-specific expansions were likely underestimated and private and CD4 specificities were missed.

Per the germline V gene, KGHSH is the CDR1 and LQKENI is the CDR2. V was cut back by 3 bases and J by 2 bases, leaving a gap of 13 bases between them. The CDR3 numbers 15 residues from cysteine through phenylalanine. Kept here is only the CDR3 DNA, which spans 45 bases and is read in frame from base 1. A case-control design nested within a healthcare worker cohort in London, UK, was used, with weekly nasopharyngeal swab PCR tests and blood sampling performed. Healthcare workers were recruited between 23 and 31 March 2020, during the week of the UK lockdown, and were followed weekly for up to about 16 weeks. About this clonotype itself: No cognate antigen has been identified for it. It has no much larger one-base neighbor in the sample; base qualities were not kept.

The method behind the library was 5' RACE. This sample was sequenced with a NextSeq 500. In the TCR library protocol, unique molecular identifiers were attached to individual cDNA molecules to correct for PCR bias and sequencing error. TCR alpha and beta chains were both sequenced, and the abundances of alpha and beta sequences in each sample were closely correlated with each other. Processing in the source paper ran as follows. V gene, J gene and CDR3 annotation of TCR sequences was performed with Decombinator V4. Expanded TCRs were defined as changing significantly between any two time points under a Poisson model with p below 0.0001. Abundances of TCRs were expressed as counts per million after normalisation to the total number of TCRs sequenced in each sample. MAIT TCRs were defined by TRAV1-2 paired with TRAJ12, TRAJ20 or TRAJ33, and iNKT TCRs by TRAV10 paired with TRAJ18. VDJdb, accessed 1 November 2021, was searched for CMV, EBV and SARS-CoV-2 annotated TCRs, excluding TCRs annotated for multiple antigens. In-frame beta chains were kept once TCRdb had trimmed the public reads at Q25 with fastp and called clones with MiXCR. When rows share a CDR3 protein, they turn into one entry using the most common DNA and genes. TCRdb assigned the V and J calls; the authors' analysis was not used. Here the sample has 62,000 or so distinct CDR3 sequences; 8.5% to 9.5% occur a single time. The top ten clonotypes cover 1.2% of the sample.

This TCR came from an adult who was a healthcare worker with PCR-confirmed SARS-CoV-2 infection or an uninfected control (not recorded which). Sequencing was done on a sample of whole blood. The chain links TRBV18 with TRBJ1-2; no D gene call is confident. CDR3 reads: CASSPTGSSNYGYTF. The DNA sequence is given as TGTGCCAGCTCACCGACGGGAAGCAGCAACTATGGCTACACCTTC.